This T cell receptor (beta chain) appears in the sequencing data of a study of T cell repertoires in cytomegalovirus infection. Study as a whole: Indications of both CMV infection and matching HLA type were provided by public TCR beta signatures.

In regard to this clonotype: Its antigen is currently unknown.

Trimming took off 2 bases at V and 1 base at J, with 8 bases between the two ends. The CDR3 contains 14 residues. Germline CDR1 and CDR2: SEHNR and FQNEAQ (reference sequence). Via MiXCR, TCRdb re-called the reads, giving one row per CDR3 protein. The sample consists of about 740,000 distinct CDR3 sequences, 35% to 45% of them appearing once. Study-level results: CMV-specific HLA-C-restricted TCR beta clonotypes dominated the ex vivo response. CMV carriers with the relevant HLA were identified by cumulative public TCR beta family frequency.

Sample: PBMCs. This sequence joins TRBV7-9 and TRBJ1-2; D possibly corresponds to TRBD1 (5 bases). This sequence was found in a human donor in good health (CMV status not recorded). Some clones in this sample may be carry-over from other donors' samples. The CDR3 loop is CASSLRGDNYGYTF. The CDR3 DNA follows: TGTGCCAGCAGCTTAAGAGGGGATAACTATGGCTACACCTTC. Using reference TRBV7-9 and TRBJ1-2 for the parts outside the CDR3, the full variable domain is DTGVSQNPRHKITKRGQNVTFRCDPISEHNRLYWYRQTLGQGPEFLTYFQNEAQLEKSRLLSDRFSAERPKGSFSTLEIQRTEQGDSAMYLCASSLRGDNYGYTFGSGTRLTVV.